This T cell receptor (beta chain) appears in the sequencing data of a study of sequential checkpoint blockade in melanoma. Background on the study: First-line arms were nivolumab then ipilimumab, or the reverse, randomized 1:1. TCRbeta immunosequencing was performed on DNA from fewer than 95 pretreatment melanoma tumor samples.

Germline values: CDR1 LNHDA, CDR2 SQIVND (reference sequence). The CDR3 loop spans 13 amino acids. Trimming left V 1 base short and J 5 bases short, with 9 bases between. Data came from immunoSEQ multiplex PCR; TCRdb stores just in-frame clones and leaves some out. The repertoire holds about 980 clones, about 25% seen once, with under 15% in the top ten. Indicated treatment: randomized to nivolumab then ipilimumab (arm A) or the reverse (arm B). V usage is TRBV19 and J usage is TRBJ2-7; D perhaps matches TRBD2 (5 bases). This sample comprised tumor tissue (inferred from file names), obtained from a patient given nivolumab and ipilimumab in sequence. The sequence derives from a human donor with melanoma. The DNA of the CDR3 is TGTGCCAGTAGTATAGCTTCGGGGAACGAGCAGTACTTC. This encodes CASSIASGNEQYF.